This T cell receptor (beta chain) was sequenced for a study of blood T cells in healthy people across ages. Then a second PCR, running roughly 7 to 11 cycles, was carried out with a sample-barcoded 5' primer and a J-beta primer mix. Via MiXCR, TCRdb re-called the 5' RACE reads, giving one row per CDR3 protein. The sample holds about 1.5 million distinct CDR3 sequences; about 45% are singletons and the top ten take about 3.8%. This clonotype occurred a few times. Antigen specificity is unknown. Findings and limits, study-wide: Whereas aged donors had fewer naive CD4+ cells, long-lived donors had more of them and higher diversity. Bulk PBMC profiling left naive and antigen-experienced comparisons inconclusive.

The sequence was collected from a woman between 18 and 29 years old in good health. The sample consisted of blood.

The CDR3 spells CASSQDGQVDQPQHF. CDR3 nucleotide sequence: TGCGCCAGCAGCCAAGACGGACAGGTGGATCAGCCCCAGCATTTT. The V gene is TRBV4-1, the J gene TRBJ1-5; 7 bases match TRBD1. CDR1 MGHRA and CDR2 YSYEKL come from the germline V gene. The CDR3 runs to 15 residues. V was clipped by 0 bases and J by 5 bases; unmatched bases: 4.